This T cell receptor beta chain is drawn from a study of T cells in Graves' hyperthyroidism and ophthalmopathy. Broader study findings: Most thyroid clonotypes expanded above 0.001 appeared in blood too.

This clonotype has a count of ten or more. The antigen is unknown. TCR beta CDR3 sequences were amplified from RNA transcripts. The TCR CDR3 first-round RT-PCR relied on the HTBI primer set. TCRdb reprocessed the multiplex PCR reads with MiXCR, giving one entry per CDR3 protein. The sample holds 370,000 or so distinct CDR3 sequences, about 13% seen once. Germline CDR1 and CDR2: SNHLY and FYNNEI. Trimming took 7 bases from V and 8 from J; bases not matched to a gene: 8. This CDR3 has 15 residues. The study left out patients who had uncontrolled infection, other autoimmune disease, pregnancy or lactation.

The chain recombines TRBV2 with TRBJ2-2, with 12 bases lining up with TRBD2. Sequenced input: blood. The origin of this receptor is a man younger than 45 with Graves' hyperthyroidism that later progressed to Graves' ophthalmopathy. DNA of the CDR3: TGTGCCAGCATGACTAGCGGGGGCCCGAGGGGGGAGCTGTTTTTT. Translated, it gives CASMTSGGPRGELFF.